The present entry profiles one TCR beta chain with its context. The specificity of this receptor is unknown. No clone much larger than this one lies a single base away; base qualities are absent. Library generation was performed with the immunoSEQ multiplex PCR assay. For the multiplex PCR, a mixture combining 60 forward primers for TCR Vbeta segments and 13 reverse primers for TCR Jbeta segments was used. A multiplex PCR assay on genomic DNA amplified the CDR3 region of rearranged TCR beta genes. On the Illumina HiSeq System, the amplified TCR beta libraries were sequenced as 87-base-pair reads. The source study handled its data this way. A later analysis tallied 75 million to 85 million unique TCR beta chains across the approximately 670 repertoires, and some 10 million of those chains were shared by two or more donors. Raw reads were error-corrected and collapsed into unique sequences with a nearest-neighbor algorithm that merged closely related sequences to remove PCR and sequencing errors. CDR3 sequences were aligned to IMGT reference sequences to assign V, D and J gene segments. Each retained sequence needed at least a six-nucleotide match to both a V gene segment and a J gene segment. A rearrangement was called productive if the CDR3 had no stop codons and remained in frame with V and J, and every other rearrangement was called non-productive. CDR3 was defined by IMGT convention, running from the second conserved V-encoded cysteine to the conserved J-encoded phenylalanine. The earlier analysis of some 580 of the donors excluded any sequence lacking an unambiguous match to a single V gene segment. An earlier analysis of 587 of the donors called V segments functional above 56.7% productive rearrangements and segregating when the between-donor standard deviation exceeded 5%. A statistical classification framework was built to diagnose cytomegalovirus status from the catalog of TCR beta chain sequences. In a later analysis, TCR nucleotide sequences were compared against IMGT/GENE-DB human TR gene sequences so that V and J genes could be assigned. The TCRdist pipeline was used in a later analysis to assign CDR3 sequences and most-parsimonious VDJ recombination scenarios. In a later analysis, each TCR beta chain was defined by its CDR3 amino acid sequence together with its V-gene family, and reads without a unique V-gene family were excluded. To address suspected cross-contamination and a sequencing artifact, a later analysis removed roughly 640 highly shared, low-generation-probability nucleotide sequences. In a later analysis, a clonal expansion index was calculated for each public chain from normalized within-repertoire ranks of inferred template counts. In a later analysis, generation probabilities were computed using a VDJ recombination model fitted to out-of-frame rearrangements, and the results were checked against IGoR. In a later analysis, hypergeometric tests were used to score TCR-TCR, TCR-HLA and TCR-CMV co-occurrence, with a repertoire-size bias correction applied to TCR pairs. To estimate false discovery rates, a later analysis permuted the HLA or CMV assignments 20 times. In a later analysis, co-occurring TCRs were grouped using DBSCAN, with TCRdist sequence similarity added in when clustering inside HLA-allele-positive subsets. For co-occurrence clustering, repertoires with fewer than 30,000 or more than 120,000 public chains were excluded, along with four to six repertoires with anomalous nucleotide sharing. TCRdb re-hosts the immuneACCESS table, in-frame sequences only. Its copies lack some clones; in the studies checked, an unresolved V gene accounts for under half of them, and the cause for the rest is not known. Clone size and the V and J calls come from that table; the DNA yielded D and trimming. This sample has fewer than 70,000 clones in its table, and around 74% of those were observed once. Over 8.5% of the sample comes from the top ten.

This sample is part of a study of cytomegalovirus exposure and HLA in healthy donors (dated by TCRdb to 2017 to 2019). Regarding the research as a whole: An earlier analysis of approximately 600 of the donors reported approximately 290 Gb of sequence data and roughly 100 million unique TCR beta sequences from 150 million to 200 million T cells. Using immunosequencing, the study profiled T cell repertoires from roughly 650 subjects and related those repertoires to cytomegalovirus serostatus. To predict cytomegalovirus infection status, the study brought together high-throughput TCR immunosequencing, statistical association of individual TCRs with disease status, and machine learning. Rather than using new phenotypic data, the later analysis identified candidate immune exposures from TCR beta sequences and from how often those sequences occurred across donors. To study patterns of TCR occurrence, a later analysis re-analyzed previously published TCR beta repertoires from around 670 donors and added high-resolution HLA genotyping. The study aimed to test whether cataloging public T cell receptors could reveal signatures of past pathogen exposure. Donor age, sex, ethnicity and CMV serostatus were compiled alongside the repertoire data. Among the roughly 390 genotyped donors, around 81% belonged to the genetic ancestry cluster associated with self-reported Caucasian donors. Every discovery cohort repertoire had been produced on one sequencing platform. A separate validation cohort of approximately 120 different subjects was used in addition to the approximately 700-subject first cohort. Typing coverage varied by locus: roughly 629-640 donors for A, B, C, DRB1 and DQB1; 500 to 550 for DQA1; about 600 for DPA1; roughly 470 for DPB1. Roughly 5 DR-DQ haplotypes were handled as single units for association and clustering, since linkage in the cohort was strong. Class I and class II HLA loci were covered by the typing at four-digit resolution. To decide whether each TCR beta V gene segment behaved as functional or pseudogenic, an earlier analysis of some 600 of the donors relied on high-throughput TCR beta sequencing. A later genetic analysis used genome-wide SNP genotypes for about 65% of the 666 donors, treating that subset as a discovery cohort. On average, around 240,000 unique TCR beta nucleotide sequences were sequenced per donor among more than 350 genotyped donors of the cohort, with about 17% of those sequences being non-productive. Approximately 300 gigabases of sequencing data and approximately 92 million unique TCR sequences made up an early release that covered 500 to 700 HLA-typed donors.

The cohort comprised several hundred healthy bone marrow donors. Cohort members were all nominally healthy when sampled, although unrecorded immune exposures were likely present. The donor was CMV seropositive and was included in the group of 290 or so seropositive cohort members. Each donor provided a peripheral blood sample, and peripheral blood mononuclear cells were used for TCR beta sequencing. Genomic DNA extraction from the blood cell samples was performed with the Qiagen DNeasy Blood Extraction Kit. Broad study findings and their caveats: An earlier analysis of approximately 570 of the donors showed that most TCR beta V segments appeared in productive rearrangements either about 87% or about 30% of the time, which broadly matched IMGT annotations. According to a later genetic analysis, donors in an Asian-associated ancestry cluster had fewer N-insertions in productive TCRs than the approximately 700-donor mean. A later analysis reported that several top co-occurrence clusters appeared linked to parvovirus B19, influenza, CMV and Epstein-Barr virus. Presence/absence analyses assumed roughly uniform sequencing depth across donors, an assumption that may not hold. The classifier was reported to diagnose cytomegalovirus status with high specificity and sensitivity in both the original and validation cohorts. While some public TCRs were present in many individuals, most TCR sequences turned up only very rarely across donors. A later analysis found that HLA-associated TCR beta chains were more clonally expanded and had lower generation probabilities than equally common non-associated chains. Because counts were too low, about 17 rarely observed V segments, including chromosome 9 orphons, were excluded from the earlier analysis of fewer than 650 of the donors. A group of highly shared sequence variants was considered likely to be a technical artifact of the sequencing pipeline. Immune exposure information for the cohort was limited to CMV serostatus. A total of roughly 160 TCR beta chains were listed by the study as associated with cytomegalovirus. Correlated functional status among segregating V segments might reflect linkage disequilibrium, but an unknown experimental factor could not be ruled out. Most CMV-associated TCR beta chains appeared to be HLA-restricted in a later analysis, and the HLA associations seemed to be driven largely by CMV exposure. In this cohort, only TCR beta chains were sequenced, and detectable features were limited by the absence of alpha or paired-chain data. The authors suggested that the approach could potentially be generalized to other disease states and immunological phenotypes. An association between a missense DCLRE1C variant and V-gene and J-gene trimming of TCR beta chains was found in a later genetic analysis and replicated in an independent cohort. Strong co-occurrence of HLA alleles, especially DR and DQ, made assigning TCR associations to individual alleles difficult. In a later analysis, the rate of TCR association differed among HLA loci, with DRB1 alleles having the most associated TCRs and HLA-C alleles having the fewest. Specific HLA alleles were associated with 15,000 to 20,000 TCR beta sequences at a false discovery rate of 0.05 in a later analysis. A further reported finding was that TCR beta sequences accurately predicted the HLA-A and HLA-B alleles for most subjects in the first cohort. Because HLA typing was missing for some donors at each locus, association tests included only the typed subset. In vitro tests confirmed that a few of the cytomegalovirus-associated TCR beta chains recognize cytomegalovirus antigens.

Sequencing was carried out using PBMCs. This TCR was recovered from a woman aged 60-75 years in good health and CMV-seropositive.

The DNA sequence reads TGTGCCAGCAGCTTGGGCGGACAAGGAAACACCATATATTTT. The translation is CASSLGGQGNTIYF. This chain is built from TRBV5-4 and TRBJ1-3; perhaps TRBD1 is the D gene, with 5 bases matching. In the germline V gene (reference sequence), CDR1 corresponds to SGHNT and CDR2 to YYREEE. The CDR3 covers 14 residues, taking in both the cysteine and the phenylalanine. Only the CDR3 DNA stays, 42 bases, in frame from base 1. The germline ends are 8 bases apart after V is trimmed by 0 bases and J by 4 bases.